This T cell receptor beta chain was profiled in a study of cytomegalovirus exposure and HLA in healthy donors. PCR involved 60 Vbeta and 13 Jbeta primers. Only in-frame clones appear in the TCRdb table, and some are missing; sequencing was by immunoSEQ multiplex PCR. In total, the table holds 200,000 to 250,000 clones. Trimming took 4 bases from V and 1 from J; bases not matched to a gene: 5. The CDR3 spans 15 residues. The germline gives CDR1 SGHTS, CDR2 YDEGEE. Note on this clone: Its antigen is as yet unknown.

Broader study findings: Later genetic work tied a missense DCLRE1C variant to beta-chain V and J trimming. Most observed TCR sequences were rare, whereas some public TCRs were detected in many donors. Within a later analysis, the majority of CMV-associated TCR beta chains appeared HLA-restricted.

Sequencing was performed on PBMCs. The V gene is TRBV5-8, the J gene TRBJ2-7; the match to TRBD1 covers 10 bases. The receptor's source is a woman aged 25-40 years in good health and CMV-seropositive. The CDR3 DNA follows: TGTGCCAGCAGCACCGGGACAGGGGCTTCCTACGAGCAGTACTTC. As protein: CASSTGTGASYEQYF.